The T cell receptor beta chain under discussion was sequenced for a study of regulatory T cells in long-lasting Graves disease. Study results and limitations: Persistent Graves' patients showed reduced TCR diversity versus newly diagnosed patients. TRBV28, TRBJ1-2 and TRBJ2-5 emerged as the favored segments in persistent disease.

CDR3-region Arm-PCR and iRepertoire HTBI primers produced the TCR beta libraries. Each CDR3 protein gets one entry after TCRdb re-called the multiplex PCR reads with MiXCR. The table has 350,000 to 450,000 distinct CDR3 sequences, less than 25% seen once; the top ten hold around 21%. Described time point: persistent/refractory GD, antithyroid drugs over 5 years with positive TRAb. Generation of the TCR library employed RNA extracted from PBMCs. The ends lost 2 bases at V and 0 bases at J; junction bases unmatched: 7. CDR1 is SEHNR and CDR2 is FQNEAQ in the germline V gene (reference sequence). The length of the CDR3 is 18 residues. A few counts support this clonotype. Its antigen is not known.

Sequenced material: peripheral blood mononuclear cells (PBMCs), taken when the disease was refractory, from a patient treated with antithyroid drugs. The chain carries TRBV7-9 and TRBJ2-2, with 9 bases aligning to TRBD1. This receptor was taken from a female donor with Graves disease. The CDR3 nucleotides read TGTGCCAGCAGCTTACCGACAGGGGGACTCGCGAACACCGGGGAGCTGTTTTTT. Encoded protein: CASSLPTGGLANTGELFF.